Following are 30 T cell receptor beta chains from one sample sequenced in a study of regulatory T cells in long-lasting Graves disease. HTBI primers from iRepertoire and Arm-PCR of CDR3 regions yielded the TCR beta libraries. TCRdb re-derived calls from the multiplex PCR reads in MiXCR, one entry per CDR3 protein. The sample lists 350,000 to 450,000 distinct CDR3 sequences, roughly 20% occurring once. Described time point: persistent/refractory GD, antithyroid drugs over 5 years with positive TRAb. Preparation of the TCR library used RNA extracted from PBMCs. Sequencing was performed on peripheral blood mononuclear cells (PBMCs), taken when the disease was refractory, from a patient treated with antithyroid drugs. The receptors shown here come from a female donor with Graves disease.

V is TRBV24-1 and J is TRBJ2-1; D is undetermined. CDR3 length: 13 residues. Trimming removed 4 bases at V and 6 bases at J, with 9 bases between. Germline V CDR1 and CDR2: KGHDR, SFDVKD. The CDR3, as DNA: TGTGCCACCAGTGACCCCTTGGGCAATGAGCAGTTCTTC. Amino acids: CATSDPLGNEQFF.

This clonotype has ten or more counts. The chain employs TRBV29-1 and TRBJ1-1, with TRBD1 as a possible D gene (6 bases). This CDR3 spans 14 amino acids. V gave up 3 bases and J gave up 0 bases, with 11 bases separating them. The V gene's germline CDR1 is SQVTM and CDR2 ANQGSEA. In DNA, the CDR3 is TGCAGCGTTGACCAGGGGCTATTGAACACTGAAGCTTTCTTT. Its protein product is CSVDQGLLNTEAFF. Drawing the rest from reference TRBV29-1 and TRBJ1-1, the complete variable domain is SAVISQKPSRDICQRGTSLTIQCQVDSQVTMMFWYRQQPGQSLTLIATANQGSEATYESGFVIDKFPISRPNLTFSTLTVSNMSPEDSSIYLCSVDQGLLNTEAFFGQGTRLTVV.

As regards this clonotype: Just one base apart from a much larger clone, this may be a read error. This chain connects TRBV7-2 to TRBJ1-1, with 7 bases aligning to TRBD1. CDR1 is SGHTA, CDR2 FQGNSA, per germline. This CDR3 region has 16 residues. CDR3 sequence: CASSLAGQAVNTGAFF. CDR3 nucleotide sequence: TGTGCCAGCAGCTTAGCCGGACAGGCCGTGAACACTGGAGCTTTCTTT.

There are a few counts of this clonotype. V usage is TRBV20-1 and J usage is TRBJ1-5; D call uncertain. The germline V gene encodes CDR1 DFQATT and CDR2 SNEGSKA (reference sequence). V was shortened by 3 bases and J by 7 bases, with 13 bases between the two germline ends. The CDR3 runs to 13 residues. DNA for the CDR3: TGCAGTGCTAGTGGCAACTTCGGACAGCCCCAGCATTTT. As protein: CSASGNFGQPQHF.

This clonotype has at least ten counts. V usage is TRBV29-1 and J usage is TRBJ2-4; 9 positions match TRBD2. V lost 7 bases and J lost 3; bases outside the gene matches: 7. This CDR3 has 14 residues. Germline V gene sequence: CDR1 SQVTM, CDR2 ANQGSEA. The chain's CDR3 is CSAFLSGSKNIQYF. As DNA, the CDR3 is TGCAGCGCCTTCCTTAGCGGGAGCAAAAACATTCAGTACTTC. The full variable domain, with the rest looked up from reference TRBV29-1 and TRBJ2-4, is SAVISQKPSRDICQRGTSLTIQCQVDSQVTMMFWYRQQPGQSLTLIATANQGSEATYESGFVIDKFPISRPNLTFSTLTVSNMSPEDSSIYLCSAFLSGSKNIQYFGAGTRLSVL.

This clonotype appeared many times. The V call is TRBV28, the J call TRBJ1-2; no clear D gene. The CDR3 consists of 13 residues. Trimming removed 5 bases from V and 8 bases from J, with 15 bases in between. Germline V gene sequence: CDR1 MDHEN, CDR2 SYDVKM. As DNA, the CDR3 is TGTGCCAGCAGTCCCCCCGCCGTAGGGGGCTACACCTTC. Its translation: CASSPPAVGGYTF.

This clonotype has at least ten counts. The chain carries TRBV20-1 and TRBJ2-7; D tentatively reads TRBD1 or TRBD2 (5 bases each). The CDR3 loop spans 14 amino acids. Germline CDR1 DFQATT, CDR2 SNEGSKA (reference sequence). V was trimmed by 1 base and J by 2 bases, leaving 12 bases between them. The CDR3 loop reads CSARVPGPAYEQYF. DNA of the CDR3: TGCAGTGCTAGAGTTCCGGGACCAGCCTACGAGCAGTACTTC.

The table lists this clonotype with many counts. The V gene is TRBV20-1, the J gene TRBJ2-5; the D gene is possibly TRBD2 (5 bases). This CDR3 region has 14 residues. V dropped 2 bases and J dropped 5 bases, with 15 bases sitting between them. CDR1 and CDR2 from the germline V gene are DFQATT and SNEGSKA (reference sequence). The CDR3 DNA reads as TGCAGTGCTAGAAAAGGTAGCGAGCATGAGACCCAGTACTTC. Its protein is CSARKGSEHETQYF.

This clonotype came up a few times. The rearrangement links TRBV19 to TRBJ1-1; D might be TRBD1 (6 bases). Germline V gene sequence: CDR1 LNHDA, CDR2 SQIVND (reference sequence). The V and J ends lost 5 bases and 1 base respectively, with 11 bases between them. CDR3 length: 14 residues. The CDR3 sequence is CASSATGGNTEAFF. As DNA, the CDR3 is TGTGCCAGTAGTGCGACAGGAGGGAACACTGAAGCTTTCTTT.

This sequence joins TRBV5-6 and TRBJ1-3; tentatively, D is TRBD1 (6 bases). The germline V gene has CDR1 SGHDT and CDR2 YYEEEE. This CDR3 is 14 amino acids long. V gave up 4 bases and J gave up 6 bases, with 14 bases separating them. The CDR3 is CASSLTGTQNTIYF. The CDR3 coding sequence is TGTGCCAGCAGCCTTACAGGGACCCAAAACACCATATATTTT.

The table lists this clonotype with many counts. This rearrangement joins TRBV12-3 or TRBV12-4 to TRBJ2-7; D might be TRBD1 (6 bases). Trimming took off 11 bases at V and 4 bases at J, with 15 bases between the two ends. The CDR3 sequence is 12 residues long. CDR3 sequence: CASAGVAYEQYF. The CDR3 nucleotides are TGTGCCTCGGCAGGGGTGGCGTACGAGCAGTACTTC.

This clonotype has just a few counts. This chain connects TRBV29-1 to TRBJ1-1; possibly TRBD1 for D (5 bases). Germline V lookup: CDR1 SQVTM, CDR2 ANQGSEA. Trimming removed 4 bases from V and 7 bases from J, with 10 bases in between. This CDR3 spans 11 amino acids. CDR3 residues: CSVVGDREAFF. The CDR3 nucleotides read TGCAGCGTTGTTGGGGACCGTGAAGCTTTCTTT.

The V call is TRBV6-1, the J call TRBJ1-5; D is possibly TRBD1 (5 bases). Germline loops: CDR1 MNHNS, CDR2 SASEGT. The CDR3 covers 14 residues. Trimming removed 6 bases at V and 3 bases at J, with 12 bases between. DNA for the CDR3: TGTGCCAGCAGCGAGGAGGGGTACAATCAGCCCCAGCATTTT. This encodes CASSEEGYNQPQHF.

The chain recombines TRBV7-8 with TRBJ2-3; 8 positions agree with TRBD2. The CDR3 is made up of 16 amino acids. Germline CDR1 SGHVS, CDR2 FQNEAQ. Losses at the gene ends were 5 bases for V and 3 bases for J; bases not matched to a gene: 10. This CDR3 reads CASSPHTGGRTDTQYF. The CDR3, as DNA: TGTGCCAGCAGCCCGCATACGGGGGGGCGAACAGATACGCAGTATTTT.

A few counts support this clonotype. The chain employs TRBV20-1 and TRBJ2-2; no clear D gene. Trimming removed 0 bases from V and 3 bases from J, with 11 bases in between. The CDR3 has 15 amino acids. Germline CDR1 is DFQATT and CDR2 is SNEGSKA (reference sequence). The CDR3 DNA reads TGCAGTGCTAGAGACCCAAGTTCACACACCGGGGAGCTGTTTTTT. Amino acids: CSARDPSSHTGELFF.

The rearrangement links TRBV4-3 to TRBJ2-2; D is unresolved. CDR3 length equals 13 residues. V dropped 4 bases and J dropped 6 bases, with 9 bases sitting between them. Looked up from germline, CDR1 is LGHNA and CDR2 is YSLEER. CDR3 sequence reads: CASSPSSAGELFF. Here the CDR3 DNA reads TGCGCCAGCAGCCCGAGTTCCGCCGGGGAGCTGTTTTTT.

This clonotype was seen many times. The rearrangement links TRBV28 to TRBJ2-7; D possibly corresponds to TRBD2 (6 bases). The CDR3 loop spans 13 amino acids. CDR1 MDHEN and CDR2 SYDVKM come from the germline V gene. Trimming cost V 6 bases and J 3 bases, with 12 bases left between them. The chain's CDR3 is CASSPPDYYEQYF. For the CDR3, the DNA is TGTGCCAGCAGCCCTCCGGACTACTACGAGCAGTACTTC. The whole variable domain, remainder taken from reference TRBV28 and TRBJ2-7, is DVKVTQSSRYLVKRTGEKVFLECVQDMDHENMFWYRQDPGLGLRLIYFSYDVKMKEKGDIPEGYSVSREKKERFSLILESASTNQTSMYLCASSPPDYYEQYFGPGTRLTVT.

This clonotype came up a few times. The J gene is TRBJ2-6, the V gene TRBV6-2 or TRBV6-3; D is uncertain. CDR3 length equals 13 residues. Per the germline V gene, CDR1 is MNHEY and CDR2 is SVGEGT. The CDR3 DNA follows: TGTGGTAGTGGAGTGGACGGGGCCAACGTCCTGACTTTC. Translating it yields CGSGVDGANVLTF.

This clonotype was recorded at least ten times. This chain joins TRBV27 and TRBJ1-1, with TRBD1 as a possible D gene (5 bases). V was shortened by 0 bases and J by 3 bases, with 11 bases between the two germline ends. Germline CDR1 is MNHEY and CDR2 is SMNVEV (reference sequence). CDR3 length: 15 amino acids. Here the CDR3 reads CASSLSWGGDTEAFF. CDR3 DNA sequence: TGTGCCAGCAGTTTATCGTGGGGCGGGGACACTGAAGCTTTCTTT.

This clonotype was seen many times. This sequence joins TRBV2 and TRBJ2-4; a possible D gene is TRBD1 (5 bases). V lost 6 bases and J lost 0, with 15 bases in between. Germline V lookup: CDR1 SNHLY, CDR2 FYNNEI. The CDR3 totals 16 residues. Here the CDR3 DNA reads TGTGCCAGCAGCCTCGACAGAGAGAGAGCCAAAAACATTCAGTACTTC. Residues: CASSLDRERAKNIQYF.

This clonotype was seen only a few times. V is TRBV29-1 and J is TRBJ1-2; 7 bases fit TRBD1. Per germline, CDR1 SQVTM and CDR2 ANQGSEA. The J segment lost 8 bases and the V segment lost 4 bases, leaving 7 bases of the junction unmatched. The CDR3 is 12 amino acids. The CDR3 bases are TGCAGCGTTGCTTTACAGGGGTTCGGCTACACCTTC. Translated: CSVALQGFGYTF.

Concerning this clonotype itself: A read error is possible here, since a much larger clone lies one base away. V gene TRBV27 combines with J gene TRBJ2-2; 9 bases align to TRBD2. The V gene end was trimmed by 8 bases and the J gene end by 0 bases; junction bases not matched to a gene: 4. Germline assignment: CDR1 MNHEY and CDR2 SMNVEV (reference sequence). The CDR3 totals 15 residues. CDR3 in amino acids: CASAPSGANTGELFF. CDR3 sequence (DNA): TGTGCCAGCGCGCCTAGCGGGGCGAACACCGGGGAGCTGTTTTTT.

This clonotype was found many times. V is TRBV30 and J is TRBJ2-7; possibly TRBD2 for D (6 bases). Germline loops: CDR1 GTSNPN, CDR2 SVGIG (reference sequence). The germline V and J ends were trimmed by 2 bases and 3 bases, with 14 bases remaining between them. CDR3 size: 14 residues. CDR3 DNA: TGTGCCTGGAGTATCCCGGGACTCAACTACGAGCAGTACTTC. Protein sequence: CAWSIPGLNYEQYF.

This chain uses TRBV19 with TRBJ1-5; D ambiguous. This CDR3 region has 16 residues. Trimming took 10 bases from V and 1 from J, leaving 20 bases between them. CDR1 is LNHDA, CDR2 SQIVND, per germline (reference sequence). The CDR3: CATGPRAVMSNQPQHF. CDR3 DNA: TGTGCCACCGGCCCCCGGGCCGTTATGAGCAATCAGCCCCAGCATTTT.

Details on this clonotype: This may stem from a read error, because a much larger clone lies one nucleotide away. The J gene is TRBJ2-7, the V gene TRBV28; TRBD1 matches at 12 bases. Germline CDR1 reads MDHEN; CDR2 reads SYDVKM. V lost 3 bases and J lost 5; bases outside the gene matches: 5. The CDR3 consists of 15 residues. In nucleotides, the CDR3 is TGTGCCAGCAGTTTCCGGGACAGGGGGCTCCACGAGCAGTACTTC. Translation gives CASSFRDRGLHEQYF. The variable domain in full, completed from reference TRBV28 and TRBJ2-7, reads DVKVTQSSRYLVKRTGEKVFLECVQDMDHENMFWYRQDPGLGLRLIYFSYDVKMKEKGDIPEGYSVSREKKERFSLILESASTNQTSMYLCASSFRDRGLHEQYFGPGTRLTVT.

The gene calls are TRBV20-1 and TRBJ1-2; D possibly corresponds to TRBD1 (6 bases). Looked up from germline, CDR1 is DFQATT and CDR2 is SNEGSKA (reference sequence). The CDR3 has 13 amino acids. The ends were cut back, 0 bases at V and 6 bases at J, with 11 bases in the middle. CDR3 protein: CSARETTGNGYTF. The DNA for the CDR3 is TGCAGTGCTAGAGAGACAACAGGGAATGGCTACACCTTC.

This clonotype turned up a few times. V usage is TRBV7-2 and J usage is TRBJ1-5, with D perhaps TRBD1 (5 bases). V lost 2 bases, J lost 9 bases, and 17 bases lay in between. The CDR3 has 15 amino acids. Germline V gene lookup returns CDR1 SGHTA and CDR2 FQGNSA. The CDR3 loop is CASSLIATGEGPQHF. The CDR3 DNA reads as TGTGCCAGCAGCTTAATTGCAACAGGTGAGGGGCCCCAGCATTTT.

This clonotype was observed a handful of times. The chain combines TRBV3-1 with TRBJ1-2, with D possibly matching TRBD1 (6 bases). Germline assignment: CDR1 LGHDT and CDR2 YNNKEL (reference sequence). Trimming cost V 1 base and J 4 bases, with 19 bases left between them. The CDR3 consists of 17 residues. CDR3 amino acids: CASSQVQPGETRYGYTF. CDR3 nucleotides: TGTGCCAGCAGCCAAGTTCAACCAGGGGAGACGCGCTATGGCTACACCTTC.

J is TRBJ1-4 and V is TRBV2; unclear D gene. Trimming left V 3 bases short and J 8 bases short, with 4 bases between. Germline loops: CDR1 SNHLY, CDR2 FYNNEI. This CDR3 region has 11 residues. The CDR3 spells CASSEVEKLFF. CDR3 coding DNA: TGTGCCAGCAGTGAGGTGGAAAAACTGTTTTTT.

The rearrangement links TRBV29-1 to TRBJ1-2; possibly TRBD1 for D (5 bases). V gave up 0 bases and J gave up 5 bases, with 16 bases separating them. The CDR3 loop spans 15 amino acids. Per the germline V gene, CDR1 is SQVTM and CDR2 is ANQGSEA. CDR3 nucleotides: TGCAGCGTTGAAGAGATCGCAGGGTTATGGTATGGCTACACCTTC. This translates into CSVEEIAGLWYGYTF.